These 22 T cell receptor beta chains share one sample of origin, sequenced in a study of T cells in Graves' hyperthyroidism and ophthalmopathy. Amplified TCR beta CDR3 regions derived from RNA transcripts. The primer set for the first-round RT-PCR of the TCR CDR3 was HTBI. TCRdb reanalysed the multiplex PCR reads using MiXCR and keeps one entry per CDR3 protein. The sample records 530,000 or so distinct CDR3 sequences, 35% to 55% being singletons. The sequenced material came from peripheral blood or thyroid tissue (not recorded which). These receptors came from a woman aged 18-35 years with Graves' hyperthyroidism.

J is TRBJ2-2 and V is TRBV6-5; TRBD1 might be the D (5 bases). Trimming cost V 5 bases and J 4 bases, with 11 bases left between them. This CDR3 contains 14 residues. The germline V gene encodes CDR1 MNHEY and CDR2 SVGAGI. In nucleotides, the CDR3 is TGTGCCAGCAGTCAAACAGGTCCCACCGGGGAGCTGTTTTTT. It translates to CASSQTGPTGELFF.

The rearrangement links TRBV7-7 to TRBJ2-2, with 10 bases that match TRBD1. V gave up 5 bases and J gave up 3 bases; unmatched junction bases: 6. This CDR3 comprises 16 residues. Germline loops: CDR1 SSHAT, CDR2 FNYEAQ (reference sequence). Written as DNA, the CDR3 is TGTGCCAGCAGCCAACGGGACAGGGGCTACACCGGGGAGCTGTTTTTT. The encoded protein is CASSQRDRGYTGELFF.

This clonotype was seen only a few times. A much larger clone lies a single base off, so this may be a read error. This chain links TRBV5-6 with TRBJ1-2, with 9 bases fitting TRBD1. Looked up from germline, CDR1 is SGHDT and CDR2 is YYEEEE. The CDR3 covers 15 residues. CDR3 loop: CASSQDRGFGYGHTF. CDR3 bases: TGTGCCAGCAGCCAGGACAGGGGTTTCGGCTATGGCCACACCTTC.

This clonotype was detected ten times or more. The chain uses TRBV6-6 and TRBJ1-1; D unclear. Germline V gene lookup returns CDR1 MNHNY and CDR2 SVGAGI (reference sequence). Trimming removed 6 bases at V and 3 bases at J, with 11 bases between. This CDR3 is 13 amino acids long. CDR3 loop: CASSPNGDTEAFF. The CDR3 DNA reads TGTGCCAGCAGCCCAAATGGGGACACTGAAGCTTTCTTT.

This clonotype was observed at least ten times. The chain links TRBV2 to TRBJ1-1; TRBD1 agrees at 9 bases. V was pared by 7 bases and J by 4 bases, with 7 bases of the junction left unmatched. CDR1 and CDR2 (germline): SNHLY, FYNNEI. This CDR3 region has 14 residues. The CDR3 DNA follows: TGTGCCAGCAACGTGGGACAGGGTCGCACTGAAGCTTTCTTT. Residues: CASNVGQGRTEAFF.

The sample holds a few counts of this clonotype. The chain carries TRBV18 and TRBJ2-7, with a weak D call TRBD2 (5 bases). The CDR3 sequence is 15 residues long. Per the germline V gene, CDR1 is KGHSH and CDR2 is LQKENI. The V end was cut by 0 bases, the J end by 5 bases, with 14 bases between. The CDR3 region has the DNA TGTGCCAGCTCACCACCAACCGGGCGGGTAAACGAGCAGTACTTC. Protein: CASSPPTGRVNEQYF.

This clonotype occurred many times. This chain links TRBV20-1 with TRBJ1-2; D possibly corresponds to TRBD1 (5 bases). Per the germline V gene, CDR1 is DFQATT and CDR2 is SNEGSKA (reference sequence). V was cut by 3 bases and J by 4 bases, with 15 bases left in between. The length of the CDR3 is 14 residues. The CDR3 DNA is TGCAGTGCTAGGAGTGACAGCTCCTCCTATGGCTACACCTTC. It translates to CSARSDSSSYGYTF.

This clonotype was observed a handful of times. The chain couples TRBV5-4 to TRBJ2-7; 10 nucleotides match TRBD1. Germline-derived CDR1 and CDR2 are SGHNT and YYREEE (reference sequence). The CDR3 extends over 17 amino acids. V trimming: 3 bases; J trimming: 6 bases; junction bases outside the gene matches: 15. CDR3 sequence: CASSWGSRGTGEGEQYF. The CDR3 DNA is TGTGCCAGCAGCTGGGGCTCGCGTGGGACAGGGGAGGGCGAGCAGTACTTC.

This clonotype occurred many times. The chain has TRBV10-3 and TRBJ2-6; D gene uncertain. The CDR3 length is 16 residues. Trimming cost V 3 bases and J 0 bases, with 9 bases left between them. Per germline, CDR1 ENHRY and CDR2 SYGVKD. CDR3 sequence: CAISDVRNSGANVLTF. CDR3 nucleotides: TGTGCCATCAGTGACGTCAGGAACTCTGGGGCCAACGTCCTGACTTTC.

This clonotype was seen repeatedly, ten times or more. The chain combines TRBV3-1 with TRBJ1-1; a weak D match, TRBD1 (5 bases). V lost 4 bases to trimming and J lost 5 bases, with 8 bases between them. The CDR3 covers 12 residues. Germline lookup yields CDR1 LGHDT and CDR2 YNNKEL (reference sequence). This chain's CDR3 is CASSRRQTEAFF. The CDR3 nucleotides read TGTGCCAGCAGCCGCAGACAGACTGAAGCTTTCTTT.

The sample holds a few counts of this clonotype. V usage is TRBV7-9 and J usage is TRBJ2-3; D gene ambiguous. Germline V lookup: CDR1 SEHNR, CDR2 FQNEAQ (reference sequence). V was clipped by 7 bases and J by 1 base, with 15 bases between them. The CDR3 sequence is 15 residues long. CDR3 region: CASTMGRSGTDTQYF. The CDR3 DNA reads as TGTGCCAGCACAATGGGTAGGTCGGGCACAGATACGCAGTATTTT.

The rearrangement uses TRBV24-1 and TRBJ2-7; D is possibly TRBD2 (6 bases). The CDR3 has 17 residues. The germline CDR1 and CDR2 sequences are KGHDR and SFDVKD. V gave up 5 bases and J gave up 4 bases, with 23 bases separating them. The CDR3 coding sequence is TGTGCCACCAGTGCTAGAGATTACCAGCGGGCTACATACGAGCAGTACTTC. Protein product: CATSARDYQRATYEQYF.

The chain has TRBV7-6 and TRBJ1-2; the match to TRBD1 covers 9 bases. This CDR3 contains 14 residues. The V segment lost 4 bases and the J segment 4 bases; nucleotides outside the gene matches: 4. Germline assignment: CDR1 SGHVS and CDR2 FNYEAQ. The CDR3 sequence is CASSSHRGPYGYTF. The DNA for the CDR3 is TGTGCCAGCAGCTCTCACAGGGGGCCCTATGGCTACACCTTC.

This chain joins TRBV2 and TRBJ2-3, with D maybe TRBD2 (6 bases). V shed 3 bases and J shed 0 bases, with 13 bases lying between them. The CDR3 is made up of 16 amino acids. CDR1 and CDR2 from the germline V gene are SNHLY and FYNNEI. CDR3: CASSDSRRDSTDTQYF. CDR3 in DNA: TGTGCCAGCAGTGATTCGAGGCGGGACAGCACAGATACGCAGTATTTT.

A word on this clonotype: The CDR3 does not end in the conserved phenylalanine or tryptophan, so this is likely a read error. The limits of the CDR3 on the DNA are not certain, so only TCRdb's listed CDR3 is given. V gene TRBV15 combines with J gene TRBJ1-3; no DNA check was done on the table's D call, TRBD1. The CDR3 totals 9 residues, both ends included. Per the germline V gene, CDR1 is LNHNV and CDR2 is YYDKDF (reference sequence). CDR3: CATSRDPGQ.

This clonotype was seen at least ten times. J is TRBJ1-2 and V is TRBV5-6; D remains unclear. V was cut by 5 bases and J by 3 bases, with 5 bases left in between. Germline lookup yields CDR1 SGHDT and CDR2 YYEEEE. CDR3 length: 11 residues. The CDR3 loop is CASRKYYGYTF. The CDR3 DNA follows: TGTGCCAGCAGAAAATACTATGGCTACACCTTC.

Ten or more counts support this clonotype. The rearrangement joins TRBV19 to TRBJ1-1; TRBD1 aligns across 8 bases. The germline V gene has CDR1 LNHDA and CDR2 SQIVND (reference sequence). Germline trimming cut 6 bases from V and 5 bases from J; bases unmatched to any gene: 2. The CDR3 consists of 12 residues. For the CDR3, the DNA is TGTGCCAGTAGGGACAGGGTAACTGAAGCTTTCTTT. This sequence encodes CASRDRVTEAFF.

The rearrangement uses TRBV5-6 and TRBJ2-7, with D perhaps being TRBD1 or TRBD2 (6 bases each). V lost 0 bases and J 11 bases, leaving 24 bases between the germline ends. CDR1 and CDR2 from the germline V gene are SGHDT and YYEEEE. The CDR3 extends over 16 amino acids. The CDR3 is CASSLDRGRRGQEEYF. CDR3 in DNA: TGTGCCAGCAGCTTGGATCGAGGCCGGAGGGGACAAGAGGAGTACTTC. Looking up the rest from reference TRBV5-6 and TRBJ2-7 gives the full variable domain: DAGVTQSPTHLIKTRGQQVTLRCSPKSGHDTVSWYQQALGQGPQFIFQYYEEEERQRGNFPDRFSGHQFPNYSSELNVNALLLGDSALYLCASSLDRGRRGQEEYFGPGTRLTVT.

This sequence joins TRBV20-1 and TRBJ1-6; D is uncertain. CDR1 DFQATT and CDR2 SNEGSKA come from the germline V gene (reference sequence). Trimming removed 3 bases at V and 0 bases at J, with 18 bases between. The CDR3 runs to 18 residues. The CDR3 region has the DNA TGCAGTGCTAGGATAGCGGGAGGGCTGAGCTCCTATAATTCACCCCTCCACTTT. It is translated as CSARIAGGLSSYNSPLHF.

This clonotype was recorded only once. Since a much larger clone is just one base distant, this may be a read error. The DNA for the CDR3 is TGTGCCAGCAGCCAAGTAACAGGGGGCGATCAGCCCCAGCTTTTT. Translation gives CASSQVTGGDQPQLF. V is TRBV7-3 and J is TRBJ1-5, with 9 bases fitting TRBD1. The CDR3 totals 15 residues. The V gene's germline CDR1 is SGHTA and CDR2 FQGTGA.

Many counts were recorded for this clonotype. V is TRBV20-1 and J is TRBJ1-6; D is perhaps TRBD1 (5 bases). Trimming left V 3 bases short and J 2 bases short, with 14 bases between. Germline lookup yields CDR1 DFQATT and CDR2 SNEGSKA (reference sequence). The CDR3 loop spans 16 amino acids. The CDR3 region is CSARVQGVPYNSPLHF. CDR3 nucleotides: TGCAGTGCTAGGGTGCAGGGCGTGCCCTATAATTCACCCCTCCACTTT.

This clonotype was detected ten times or more. The chain links TRBV10-3 to TRBJ1-2; D unclear. The germline V gene encodes CDR1 ENHRY and CDR2 SYGVKD. The V end was cut by 7 bases, the J end by 0 bases, with 12 bases between. This CDR3 region has 14 residues. The CDR3 DNA reads TGTGCCATCAAGGGCAGACTCCCTAACTATGGCTACACCTTC. It encodes CAIKGRLPNYGYTF.